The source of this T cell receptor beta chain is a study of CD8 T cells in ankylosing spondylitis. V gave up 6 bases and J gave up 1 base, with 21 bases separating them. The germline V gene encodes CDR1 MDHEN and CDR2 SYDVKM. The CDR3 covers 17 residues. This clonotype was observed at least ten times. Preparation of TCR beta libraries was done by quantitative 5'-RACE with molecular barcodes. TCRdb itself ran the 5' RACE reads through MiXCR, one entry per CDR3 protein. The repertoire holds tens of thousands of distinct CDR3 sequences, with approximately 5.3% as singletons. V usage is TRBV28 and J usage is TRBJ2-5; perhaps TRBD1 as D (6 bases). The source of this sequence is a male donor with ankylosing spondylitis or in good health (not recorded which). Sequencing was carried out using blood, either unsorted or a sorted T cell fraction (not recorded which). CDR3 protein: CASRLIGTIGPQETQYF. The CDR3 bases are TGTGCCAGCAGGCTAATCGGGACAATTGGTCCCCAAGAGACCCAGTACTTC.